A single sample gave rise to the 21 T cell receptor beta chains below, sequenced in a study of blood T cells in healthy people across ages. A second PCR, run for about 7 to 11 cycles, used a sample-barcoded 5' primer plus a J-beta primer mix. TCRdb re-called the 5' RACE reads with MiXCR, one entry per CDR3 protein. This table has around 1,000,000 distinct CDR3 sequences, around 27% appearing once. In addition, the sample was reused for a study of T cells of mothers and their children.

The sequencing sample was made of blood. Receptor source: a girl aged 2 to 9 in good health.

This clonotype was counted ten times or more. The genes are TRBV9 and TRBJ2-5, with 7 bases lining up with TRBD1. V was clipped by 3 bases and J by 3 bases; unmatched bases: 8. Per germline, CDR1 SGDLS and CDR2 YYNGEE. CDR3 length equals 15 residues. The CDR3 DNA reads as TGTGCCAGCAGCGACCCAGTAGGGGGCGAAGAGACCCAGTACTTC. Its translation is CASSDPVGGEETQYF.

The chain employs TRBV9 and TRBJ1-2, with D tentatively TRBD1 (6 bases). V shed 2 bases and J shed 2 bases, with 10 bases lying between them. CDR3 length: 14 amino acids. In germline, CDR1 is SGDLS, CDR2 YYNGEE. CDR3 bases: TGTGCCAGCAGCGTTGGAGGGGGGAACTATGGCTACACCTTC. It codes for CASSVGGGNYGYTF.

This CDR3 is CASSPIRGSTGAGVGGYTF. The CDR3 nucleotides are TGTGCCAGCAGTCCGATTCGGGGCAGTACAGGGGCAGGAGTAGGAGGCTACACCTTC. This rearrangement joins TRBV28 to TRBJ1-2; 7 bases match TRBD1. The trim removed 5 bases at V and 8 bases at J, leaving 26 bases unmatched. The germline CDR1 and CDR2 sequences are MDHEN and SYDVKM. CDR3 size: 19 residues.

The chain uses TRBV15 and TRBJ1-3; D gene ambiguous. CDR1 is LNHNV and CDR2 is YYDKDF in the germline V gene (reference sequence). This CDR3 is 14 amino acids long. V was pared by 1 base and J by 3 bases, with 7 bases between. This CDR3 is CATSRAQVGNTIYF. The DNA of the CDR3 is TGTGCCACCAGCAGAGCCCAGGTTGGAAACACCATATATTTT.

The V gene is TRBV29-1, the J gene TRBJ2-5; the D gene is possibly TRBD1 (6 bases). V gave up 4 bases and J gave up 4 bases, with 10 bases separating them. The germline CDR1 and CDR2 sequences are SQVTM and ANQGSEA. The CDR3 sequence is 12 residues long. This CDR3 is CSVVPGVETQYF. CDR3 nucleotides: TGCAGCGTTGTCCCAGGGGTAGAGACCCAGTACTTC.

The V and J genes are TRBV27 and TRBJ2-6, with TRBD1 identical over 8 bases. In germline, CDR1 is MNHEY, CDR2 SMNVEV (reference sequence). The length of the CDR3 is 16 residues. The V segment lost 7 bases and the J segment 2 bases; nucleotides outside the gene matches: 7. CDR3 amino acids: CASTPTGETGANVLTF. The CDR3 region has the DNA TGTGCCAGCACGCCGACAGGGGAAACTGGGGCCAACGTCCTGACTTTC.

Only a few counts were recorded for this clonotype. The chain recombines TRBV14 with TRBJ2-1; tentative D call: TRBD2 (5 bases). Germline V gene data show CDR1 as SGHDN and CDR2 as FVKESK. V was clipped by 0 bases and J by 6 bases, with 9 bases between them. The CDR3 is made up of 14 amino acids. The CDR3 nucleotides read TGTGCCAGCAGCCAAGACGTGGGGAGCAATGAGCAGTTCTTC. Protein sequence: CASSQDVGSNEQFF. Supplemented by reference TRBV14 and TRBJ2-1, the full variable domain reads EAGVTQFPSHSVIEKGQTVTLRCDPISGHDNLYWYRRVMGKEIKFLLHFVKESKQDESGMPNNRFLAERTGGTYSTLKVQPAELEDSGVYFCASSQDVGSNEQFFGPGTRLTVL.

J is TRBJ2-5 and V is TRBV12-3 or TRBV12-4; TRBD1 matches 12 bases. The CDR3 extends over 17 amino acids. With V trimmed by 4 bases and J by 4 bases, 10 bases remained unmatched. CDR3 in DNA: TGTGCCAGCAGTTCCGGGACAGGGGGCGCTCTGGGAGAGACCCAGTACTTC. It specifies CASSSGTGGALGETQYF.

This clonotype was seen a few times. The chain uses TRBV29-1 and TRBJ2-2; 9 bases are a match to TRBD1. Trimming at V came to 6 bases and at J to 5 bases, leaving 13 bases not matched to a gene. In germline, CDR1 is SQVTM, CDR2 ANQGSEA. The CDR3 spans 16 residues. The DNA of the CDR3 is TGCAGCGTCCGTAACTTAACAGGGGGCGGTACCGGGGAGCTGTTTTTT. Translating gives CSVRNLTGGGTGELFF.

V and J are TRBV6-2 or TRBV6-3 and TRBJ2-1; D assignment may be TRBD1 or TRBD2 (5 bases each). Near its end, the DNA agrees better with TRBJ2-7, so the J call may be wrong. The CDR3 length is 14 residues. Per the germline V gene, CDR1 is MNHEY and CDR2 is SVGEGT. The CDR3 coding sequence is TGTGCCAGCGGACTGGGGACGGCCCTCAGGGAGCAGTACTTC. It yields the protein CASGLGTALREQYF.

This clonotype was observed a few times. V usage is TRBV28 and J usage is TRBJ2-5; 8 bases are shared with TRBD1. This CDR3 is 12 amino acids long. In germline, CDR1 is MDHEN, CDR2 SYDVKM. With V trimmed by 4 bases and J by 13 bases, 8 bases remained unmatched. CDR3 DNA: TGTGCCAGCAGTTGGACAGGGCGTATGCGGTACTTC. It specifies CASSWTGRMRYF.

In DNA form, the CDR3 reads TGTGCCAGCCCCGAACTGGTCGGGTTTAGTGTAGCTTTCTTT. Protein product: CASPELVGFSVAFF. The chain joins TRBV5-5 to TRBJ1-1; D unresolved. This CDR3 spans 14 amino acids. Germline V gene lookup returns CDR1 SGHKS and CDR2 YYEKEE (reference sequence). V was clipped by 7 bases and J by 10 bases, with 23 bases between them. The entire variable domain, with the rest obtained from reference TRBV5-5 and TRBJ1-1, is as follows: DAGVTQSPTHLIKTRGQQVTLRCSPISGHKSVSWYQQVLGQGPQFIFQYYEKEERGRGNFPDRFSARQFPNYSSELNVNALLLGDSALYLCASPELVGFSVAFFGQGTRLTVV.

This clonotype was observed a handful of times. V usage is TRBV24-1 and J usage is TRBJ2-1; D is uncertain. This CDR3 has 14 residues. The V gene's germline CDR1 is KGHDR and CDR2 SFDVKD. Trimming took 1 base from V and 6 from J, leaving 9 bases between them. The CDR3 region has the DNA TGTGCCACCAGTGATTTTAATTTAGGCAATGAGCAGTTCTTC. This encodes CATSDFNLGNEQFF.

The CDR3, as DNA: TGTGCCAGCACCCTATGGGCGGGGGATCCAGAAGGCTACACCTTC. It encodes CASTLWAGDPEGYTF. The chain links TRBV27 to TRBJ1-2, with D possibly TRBD1 on 5 matching bases. There are 15 residues in the CDR3. V gave up 7 bases and J gave up 8 bases, with 23 bases separating them. The germline gives CDR1 MNHEY, CDR2 SMNVEV (reference sequence).

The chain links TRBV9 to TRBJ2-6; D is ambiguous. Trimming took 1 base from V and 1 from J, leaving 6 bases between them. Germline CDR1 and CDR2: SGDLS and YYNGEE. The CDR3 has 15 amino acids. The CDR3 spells CASSVSLSGANVLTF. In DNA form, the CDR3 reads TGTGCCAGCAGCGTAAGCCTTTCTGGGGCCAACGTCCTGACTTTC.

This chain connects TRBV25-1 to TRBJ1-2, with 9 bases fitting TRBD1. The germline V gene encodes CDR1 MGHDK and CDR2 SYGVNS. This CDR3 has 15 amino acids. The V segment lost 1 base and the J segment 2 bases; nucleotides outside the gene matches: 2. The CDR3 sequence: CASSESGQGNYGYTF. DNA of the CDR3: TGTGCCAGCAGTGAATCCGGACAGGGGAACTATGGCTACACCTTC.

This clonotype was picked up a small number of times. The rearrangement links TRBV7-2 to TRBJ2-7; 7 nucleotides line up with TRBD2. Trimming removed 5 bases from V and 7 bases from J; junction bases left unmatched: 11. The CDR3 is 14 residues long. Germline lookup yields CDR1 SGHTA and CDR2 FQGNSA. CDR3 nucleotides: TGTGCCAGCAGCCTACCGGGACTACAGAGGGAGCAGTACTTC. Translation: CASSLPGLQREQYF.

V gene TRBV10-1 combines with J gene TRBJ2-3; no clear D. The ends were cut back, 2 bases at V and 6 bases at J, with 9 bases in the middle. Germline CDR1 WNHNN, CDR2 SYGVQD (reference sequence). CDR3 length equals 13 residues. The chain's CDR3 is CASSEGIADTQYF. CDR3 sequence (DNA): TGCGCCAGCAGTGAGGGTATAGCTGATACGCAGTATTTT.

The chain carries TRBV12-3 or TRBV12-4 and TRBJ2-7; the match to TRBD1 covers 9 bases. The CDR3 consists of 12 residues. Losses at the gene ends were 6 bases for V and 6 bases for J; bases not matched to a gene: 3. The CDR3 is CASSGTGSEQYF. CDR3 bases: TGTGCCAGCAGCGGGACAGGGAGCGAGCAGTACTTC.

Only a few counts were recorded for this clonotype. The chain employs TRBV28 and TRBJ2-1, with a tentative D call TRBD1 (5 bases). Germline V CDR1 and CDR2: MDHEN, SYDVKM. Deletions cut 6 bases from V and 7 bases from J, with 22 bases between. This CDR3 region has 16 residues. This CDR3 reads CASSEGVSWIGNEQFF. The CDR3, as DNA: TGTGCCAGCAGCGAAGGGGTAAGCTGGATCGGGAATGAGCAGTTCTTC.

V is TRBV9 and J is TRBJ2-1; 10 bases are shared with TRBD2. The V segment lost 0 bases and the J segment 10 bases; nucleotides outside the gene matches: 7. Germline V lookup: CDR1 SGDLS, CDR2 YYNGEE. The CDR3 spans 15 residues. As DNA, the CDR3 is TGTGCCAGCAGCGTAGGGCTAGCGGGAGACCACGAGCAGTTCTTC. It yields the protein CASSVGLAGDHEQFF.